The following is a T cell receptor beta chain sequence with its context. The antigen is unknown. With 4 bases removed from V and 6 bases from J, the gap between germline ends came to 10 bases. Germline CDR1 is SGHTA and CDR2 is FQGNSA. The CDR3 loop spans 13 amino acids. The data originate from a study of identical twins. Study-level findings and limits: Out-of-frame alpha sequences shared by twins showed excess low generation probability.

Unique molecular identifiers were present on cDNA, and template switching added a universal primer site. TCRdb fed the 5' RACE reads into MiXCR, producing one record per CDR3 protein. In the table there are approximately 890,000 distinct CDR3 sequences, 9% to 15% of which are singletons. The same sample was also studied in work on yellow fever vaccine responses in identical twins. That source notes: Reportedly, twins' vaccine T cell responses looked partly convergent and partly personalized.

This receptor was obtained from a woman aged 18-35 years in good health. This chain joins TRBV7-2 and TRBJ1-5; D gene ambiguous. The sample taken for sequencing was PBMCs. The CDR3 sequence is CASSSALGQPQHF. CDR3 in DNA: TGTGCCAGCAGCTCCGCGCTGGGTCAGCCCCAGCATTTT.